These T cell receptor beta chains were read from a single sample in a study of blood T cell repertoires in COVID-19. The table came from immunoSEQ multiplex PCR; TCRdb's copy has only in-frame clones and leaves some out. Seen here are approximately 240,000 clones, around 80% observed once, and the top ten hold approximately 5.1%. The sequencing sample was made of peripheral blood. The receptors were sampled from a woman aged 55-69 years who had recovered from COVID-19. CDR3s include the opening cysteine and the closing phenylalanine or tryptophan. D genes are given only for firm matches. The size entry is marked missing in some rows and otherwise reads once, few, many or a size class.

J,V,D,size,CDR3,DNA
TRBJ2-3,TRBV11-2,.,.,CASSLVFTDTQYF,TGTGCCAGCAGCTTAGTATTCACAGATACGCAGTATTTT
TRBJ2-7,TRBV7-8,.,.,CASSHRDEQYF,TGTGCCAGCAGCCACAGGGACGAGCAGTACTTC
TRBJ2-4,TRBV5-5,.,.,CASGHFKNIQYF,TGTGCCAGCGGACATTTCAAAAACATTCAGTACTTC
TRBJ2-7,TRBV7-9,TRBD1,.,CASTPGTGRSEQYF,TGTGCCAGCACCCCCGGGACAGGTCGCTCAGAGCAGTACTTC
TRBJ1-1,TRBV19,.,.,CASSIAPAVEAFF,TGTGCCAGTAGTATAGCCCCAGCGGTGGAAGCTTTCTTT
TRBJ1-1,TRBV6-5,TRBD1,.,CASSLGQGDTEAFF,TGTGCCAGCAGTTTGGGACAGGGGGACACTGAAGCTTTCTTT
TRBJ2-3,TRBV7-8,TRBD2,.,CASSLGTSGVPSTDTQYF,TGTGCCAGCAGCTTAGGAACTAGCGGGGTCCCGAGCACAGATACGCAGTATTTT
TRBJ2-5,TRBV5-1,.,.,CASSLTSQETQYF,TGCGCCAGCAGCTTGACTAGCCAAGAGACCCAGTACTTC
TRBJ1-2,TRBV7-8,.,.,CASSLGPLDRTFHGYTF,TGTGCCAGCAGCTTAGGCCCCCTTGACAGAACGTTTCATGGCTACACCTTC
TRBJ2-5,TRBV24-1,.,.,CATSDTTGTVETQYF,TGTGCCACCAGTGATACGACAGGGACTGTCGAGACCCAGTACTTC
TRBJ2-2,TRBV5-1,.,once,CASRTNTGELFF,TGCGCCAGCAGAACAAACACCGGGGAGCTGTTTTTT
TRBJ2-4,TRBV5-1,TRBD1,.,CASSLALRDRGSKNIQYF,TGCGCCAGCAGCTTAGCCCTCCGGGACAGGGGTTCCAAAAACATTCAGTACTTC
TRBJ2-5,TRBV7-7,TRBD2,.,CASSLEAGPLETQYF,TGTGCTAGCAGCTTAGAAGCGGGGCCGTTAGAGACCCAGTACTTC
TRBJ1-2,TRBV6-2/TRBV6-3,TRBD1,.,CASSYSTGNHYGYTF,TGTGCCAGCAGTTACTCGACAGGGAACCACTATGGCTACACCTTC
TRBJ2-5,TRBV5-1,.,.,CASSLELGEETQYF,TGCGCCAGCAGCTTGGAACTAGGAGAAGAGACCCAGTACTTC
TRBJ2-4,TRBV5-4,.,.,CASSLEGGAAKNIQYF,TGTGCCAGCAGCTTGGAGGGGGGGGCGGCCAAAAACATTCAGTACTTC
TRBJ2-1,TRBV7-8,TRBD2,once,CASSPGGLAGALEQFF,TGTGCCAGCAGCCCCGGCGGACTAGCGGGGGCGCTTGAGCAGTTCTTC
TRBJ2-5,TRBV3-1/TRBV3-2,TRBD1,.,CASSDIRTGGAHQETQYF,TGTGCCAGCAGCGATATACGTACAGGGGGCGCCCACCAAGAGACCCAGTACTTC
TRBJ1-3,TRBV10-3,TRBD1,many,CAITQTGVGNTIYF,TGTGCCATCACCCAAACAGGGGTCGGAAACACCATATATTTT
TRBJ2-5,TRBV5-1,TRBD2,.,CASSYPSGGFQETQYF,TGCGCCAGCAGCTACCCTAGCGGGGGCTTCCAAGAGACCCAGTACTTC
TRBJ1-6,TRBV9,TRBD1,.,CASSLGQHNSPLHF,TGTGCCAGCAGCCTGGGACAGCATAATTCACCCCTCCACTTT
TRBJ1-1,TRBV18,.,.,CASSRQGTPEAFF,TGTGCCAGCTCACGGCAGGGGACACCTGAAGCTTTCTTT
TRBJ2-3,TRBV4-1,TRBD2,once,CASSQAPSGSSTDTQYF,TGCGCCAGCAGCCAGGCTCCTAGCGGGAGTAGCACAGATACGCAGTATTTT
TRBJ2-2,TRBV4-1,.,.,CASSQGTPLVPGELFF,TGCGCCAGCAGCCAAGGGACCCCACTAGTCCCCGGGGAGCTGTTTTTT
TRBJ2-1,TRBV6-2/TRBV6-3,TRBD2,.,CASSYLPSGAGEQFF,TGTGCCAGCAGTTACCTCCCTAGCGGGGCGGGGGAGCAGTTCTTC
TRBJ1-4,TRBV3-1/TRBV3-2,.,.,CASSHRDWGEKLFF,TGTGCCAGCAGCCACCGGGACTGGGGTGAAAAACTGTTTTTT
TRBJ2-7,TRBV4-1,TRBD2,.,CASSPRGALAGGPSSYEQYF,TGCGCCAGCAGCCCTAGGGGGGCTTTAGCGGGGGGCCCAAGCTCCTACGAGCAGTACTTC
TRBJ1-5,TRBV6-6,.,.,CASSYYGSYSNQPQHF,TGTGCCAGCAGTTACTATGGCTCGTATAGCAATCAGCCCCAGCATTTT
TRBJ2-7,TRBV5-4,.,few,CASSLTGTYEQYF,TGTGCCAGCAGCTTAACAGGAACCTACGAGCAGTACTTC
TRBJ2-5,TRBV30,.,.,CAWSALLRAQYF,TGTGCCTGGAGTGCCCTTTTGCGGGCCCAGTACTTC
TRBJ1-2,TRBV6-1,.,.,CASSDSAAENTF,TGTGCCAGCAGTGATAGCGCGGCGGAGAACACCTTC
TRBJ1-1,TRBV14,.,.,CASSPHWSTEAFF,TGTGCCAGCAGCCCCCACTGGTCCACTGAAGCTTTCTTT
TRBJ2-1,TRBV9,TRBD2,once,CASSVESGGPYNEQFF,TGTGCCAGCAGCGTAGAATCGGGAGGGCCCTACAATGAGCAGTTCTTC
TRBJ2-7,TRBV12-3/TRBV12-4,TRBD2,.,CASSLGEGYEQYF,TGTGCCAGCAGTTTAGGGGAGGGGTACGAGCAGTACTTC
TRBJ2-4,TRBV3-1/TRBV3-2,.,.,CASSRRDGKNIQYF,TGTGCCAGCAGCCGGCGGGACGGCAAAAACATTCAGTACTTC
TRBJ2-3,TRBV30,TRBD2,.,CAWGGNGGVFINTQYF,TGTGCCTGGGGAGGAAACGGGGGGGTGTTTATAAATACGCAGTATTTT
TRBJ1-1,TRBV6-5,.,.,CASSATEANTEAFF,TGTGCCAGCAGCGCGACAGAGGCGAACACTGAAGCTTTCTTT
TRBJ2-5,TRBV18,.,.,CASSPTYGHETQYF,TGTGCCAGCTCACCTACATATGGGCATGAGACCCAGTACTTC
TRBJ2-2,TRBV30,.,.,CAWTFTINTGELFF,TGTGCCTGGACCTTCACTATTAACACCGGGGAGCTGTTTTTT
TRBJ2-3,TRBV6-1,TRBD1,.,CASSDNARGYGDTQYF,TGTGCCAGCAGTGATAATGCCAGGGGGTATGGAGATACGCAGTATTTT
TRBJ1-2,TRBV3-1/TRBV3-2,TRBD1,.,CASSYTGGEAGYTF,TGTGCCAGCAGCTACACAGGGGGCGAAGCTGGCTACACCTTC
TRBJ1-2,TRBV2,.,.,CASSEEGVPLYGYTF,TGTGCCAGCAGTGAAGAAGGGGTGCCTCTATATGGCTACACCTTC